The present entry profiles one TCR beta chain with its context. Its antigen remains unknown. The CDR3 loop spans 11 amino acids. Deletions cut 7 bases from V and 7 bases from J, with 7 bases between. The V gene's germline CDR1 is LNHDA and CDR2 SQIVND (reference sequence). Clones were read by immunoSEQ multiplex PCR, and TCRdb kept only the in-frame ones, dropping some. The table records approximately 45,000 clones, approximately 69% of them present only once. This sample is drawn from a study of cytotoxic CD8 clonotypes in ibrutinib-treated CLL. The overall study: Responses: 24 partial, 2 complete; after median roughly 63 months, around 15 stayed remitted, some twelve progressed. Treatment had run for a median about 11 months, range 6 to 36, when response samples were taken. Study-level points and caveats: Patients with sustained remission and those progressing were sampled at differing times.

The TCR comes from a human donor with chronic lymphocytic leukemia. The material was PBMCs, obtained after 12 months of ibrutinib treatment. This chain links TRBV19 with TRBJ1-4; D ambiguous. The CDR3 sequence is CASIRGEKLFF. The CDR3 DNA sequence: TGTGCCAGTATTCGGGGTGAAAAACTGTTTTTT.